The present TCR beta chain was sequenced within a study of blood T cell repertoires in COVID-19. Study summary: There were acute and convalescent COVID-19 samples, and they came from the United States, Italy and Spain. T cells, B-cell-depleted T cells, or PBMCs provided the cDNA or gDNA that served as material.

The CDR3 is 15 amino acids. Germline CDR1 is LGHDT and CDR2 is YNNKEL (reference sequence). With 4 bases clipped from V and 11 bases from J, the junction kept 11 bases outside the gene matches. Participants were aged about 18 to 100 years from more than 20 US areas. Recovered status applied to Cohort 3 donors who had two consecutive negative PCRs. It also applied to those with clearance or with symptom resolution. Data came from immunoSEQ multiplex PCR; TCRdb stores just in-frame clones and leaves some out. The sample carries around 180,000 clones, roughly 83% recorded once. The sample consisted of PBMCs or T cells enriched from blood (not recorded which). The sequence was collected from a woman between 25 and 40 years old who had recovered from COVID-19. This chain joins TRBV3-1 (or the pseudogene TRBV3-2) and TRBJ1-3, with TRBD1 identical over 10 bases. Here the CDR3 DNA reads TGTGCCAGCAGCCGCGGACAGGGGGGTTTAGTTTCCATATATTTT. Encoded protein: CASSRGQGGLVSIYF.